These T cell receptor beta chains were read from a single sample in a study of T cells in Graves' hyperthyroidism and ophthalmopathy. MiXCR was run by TCRdb on the multiplex PCR reads, yielding one entry per CDR3 protein. The data show 500,000 to 750,000 distinct CDR3 sequences, 46% seen once. Sequenced material: peripheral blood or thyroid tissue (not recorded which). These TCRs come from a woman younger than 35 with Graves' hyperthyroidism. CDR3s include the opening cysteine and the closing phenylalanine or tryptophan. D genes are given only for firm matches.

D gene: TRBD1; J gene: TRBJ2-2; V gene: TRBV5-1; CDR3 protein: CASSWTGDDGELFF
D gene: .; J gene: TRBJ2-6; V gene: TRBV2; CDR3 protein: CASKAGANVLTF
D gene: TRBD1; J gene: TRBJ1-4; V gene: TRBV2; CDR3 protein: CASSVTRTGGEKLFF
D gene: TRBD2; J gene: TRBJ2-7; V gene: TRBV20-1; CDR3 protein: CSARGLAGGHEQYF
D gene: .; J gene: TRBJ2-5; V gene: TRBV2; CDR3 protein: CASSGQETQYF
D gene: TRBD2; J gene: TRBJ2-5; V gene: TRBV12-3/TRBV12-4; CDR3 protein: CASSLGGGEAQYF
D gene: TRBD1; J gene: TRBJ2-7; V gene: TRBV9; CDR3 protein: CASSVEHRGQGEQYF
D gene: TRBD1; J gene: TRBJ1-2; V gene: TRBV6-1; CDR3 protein: CASSAIRDSLWDGYTF
D gene: TRBD1; J gene: TRBJ2-7; V gene: TRBV29-1; CDR3 protein: CSGATGSGYEQYF
D gene: TRBD1; J gene: TRBJ2-7; V gene: TRBV20-1; CDR3 protein: CSATGQGWEQYF
D gene: .; J gene: TRBJ1-5; V gene: TRBV20-1; CDR3 protein: CSARDRTSGSETQHF
D gene: .; J gene: TRBJ1-5; V gene: TRBV11-2; CDR3 protein: CASSYLGQPQHF
D gene: .; J gene: TRBJ1-5; V gene: TRBV7-9; CDR3 protein: CASSLDGVSSQHF
D gene: .; J gene: TRBJ2-7; V gene: TRBV29-1; CDR3 protein: CSVERGTGEQYF
D gene: .; J gene: TRBJ1-1; V gene: TRBV6-2/TRBV6-3; CDR3 protein: CASNNLLGGPNTEAFF
D gene: .; J gene: TRBJ2-7; V gene: TRBV11-1; CDR3 protein: CASSSGDGEQYF
D gene: .; J gene: TRBJ2-7; V gene: TRBV20-1; CDR3 protein: CSARDNSYEQYF
D gene: TRBD1; J gene: TRBJ2-7; V gene: TRBV20-1; CDR3 protein: CSARRTGTGHEQYF
D gene: TRBD2; J gene: TRBJ2-3; V gene: TRBV2; CDR3 protein: CASSPGAGASTDTQYF
D gene: TRBD1; J gene: TRBJ2-7; V gene: TRBV29-1; CDR3 protein: CSVLQGLQPYEQYF
D gene: .; J gene: TRBJ2-7; V gene: TRBV7-2; CDR3 protein: CASSQGAGLYEQYF
D gene: TRBD1; J gene: TRBJ2-7; V gene: TRBV4-2; CDR3 protein: CASSQGDRVHEQYF
D gene: .; J gene: TRBJ1-1; V gene: TRBV11-2; CDR3 protein: CASSLRPGMNTEAFF
D gene: TRBD1; J gene: TRBJ1-1; V gene: TRBV6-6; CDR3 protein: CASSSGGQTEAFF
D gene: .; J gene: TRBJ1-6; V gene: TRBV7-9; CDR3 protein: CASSKTSGSSPLHF
D gene: TRBD2; J gene: TRBJ2-6; V gene: TRBV11-2; CDR3 protein: CASSPPGLAGTGANVLTF
D gene: .; J gene: TRBJ2-7; V gene: TRBV2; CDR3 protein: CASSEGGTAHYEQYF
D gene: TRBD1; J gene: TRBJ1-4; V gene: TRBV12-3/TRBV12-4; CDR3 protein: CASSIGQGQDLKLFF
D gene: TRBD2; J gene: TRBJ2-7; V gene: TRBV4-3; CDR3 protein: CASSQDLAGLNTQYF
D gene: TRBD1; J gene: TRBJ2-7; V gene: TRBV4-1; CDR3 protein: CASSQPGGAGSYEQYF
D gene: .; J gene: TRBJ2-7; V gene: TRBV3-1; CDR3 protein: CASSQGGRLYF
D gene: .; J gene: TRBJ1-4; V gene: TRBV5-1; CDR3 protein: CASSWRHGEKLFF
D gene: .; J gene: TRBJ2-7; V gene: TRBV20-1; CDR3 protein: CSARDLPSYEQYF
D gene: .; J gene: TRBJ2-3; V gene: TRBV20-1; CDR3 protein: CSASDEAARGDTQYF
D gene: .; J gene: TRBJ1-2; V gene: TRBV4-3; CDR3 protein: CASSQDPGTGYGYTF
D gene: .; J gene: TRBJ1-5; V gene: TRBV12-3/TRBV12-4; CDR3 protein: CASTQGNQPQHF
D gene: TRBD1; J gene: TRBJ1-2; V gene: TRBV27; CDR3 protein: CASSTPRTGGTYTF